The clone carrying this T cell receptor (beta chain) was detected only a few times. The data stem from a study of human T cells and chemical hapten exposure. Trimming cost V 3 bases and J 4 bases; bases outside gene matches: 9. This CDR3 region has 18 residues. Germline values: CDR1 LNHDA, CDR2 SQIVND (reference sequence). TCRdb ran MiXCR on the RACE reads and lists one entry per CDR3 protein. This sample yields tens of thousands of distinct CDR3 sequences, of which roughly a tenth are seen a single time; less than 2.5% belongs to the top ten. Documented time point: patch test 1, 2 weeks after DPC sensitization. Treatment noted: therapeutic diphenylcyclopropenone sensitization with weekly scalp DPC.

The source of this sequence is a man in his forties with alopecia areata. Some clones in this sample may be carry-over from other donors' samples. The J gene is TRBJ2-2, the V gene TRBV19; 12 bases map to TRBD2. Sequencing was performed on whole blood, taken in connection with sensitization to the hapten diphenylcyclopropenone (DPC). DNA for the CDR3: TGTGCCAGTAGTATTGGACTAGCGGGGTCTGGGGTCACCGGGGAGCTGTTTTTT. Amino acid sequence: CASSIGLAGSGVTGELFF.